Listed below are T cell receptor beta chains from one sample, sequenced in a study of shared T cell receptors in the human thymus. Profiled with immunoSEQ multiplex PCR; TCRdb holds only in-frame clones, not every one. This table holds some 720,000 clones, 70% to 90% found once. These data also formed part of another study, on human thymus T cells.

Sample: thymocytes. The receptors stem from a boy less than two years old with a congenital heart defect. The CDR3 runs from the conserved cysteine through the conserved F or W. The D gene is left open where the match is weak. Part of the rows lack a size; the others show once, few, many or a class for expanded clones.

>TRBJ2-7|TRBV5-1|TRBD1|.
TGCGCCAGCAGTTGGACAGGGATTGGCGAGCAGTACTTC
CASSWTGIGEQYF
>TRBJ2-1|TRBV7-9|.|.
TGTGCCATCGGACTCGCCCCCCGGGAGCAGTTCTTC
CAIGLAPREQFF
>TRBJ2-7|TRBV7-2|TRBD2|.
TGTGCCAGCAGCTCAAAAGAGTCTAGCGGGAGGGTATTCTCCTACGAGCAGTACTTC
CASSSKESSGRVFSYEQYF
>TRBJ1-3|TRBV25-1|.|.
TGTGCCAGCAGTAAGGGGGCTGGAAACACCATATATTTT
CASSKGAGNTIYF
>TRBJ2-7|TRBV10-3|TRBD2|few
TGTGCCATCAGTGACCCCGAGACTAGCGGACTCTACGAGCAGTACTTC
CAISDPETSGLYEQYF
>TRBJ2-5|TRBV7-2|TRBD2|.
TGTGCCAGCAGCTTAGTCCCAGATACGGCGGGAGGGGAGACCCAGTACTTC
CASSLVPDTAGGETQYF
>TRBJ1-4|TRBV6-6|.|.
TGTGCCAGCAGATTTAAGCCAGGGGTAGGGAAAAAACTGTTTTTT
CASRFKPGVGKKLFF
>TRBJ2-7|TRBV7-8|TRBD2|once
TGTGCCAGCAGCTTAGTGGGACTAGGGCCTTATGAGCAGTACTTC
CASSLVGLGPYEQYF
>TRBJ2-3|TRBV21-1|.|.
TGTGCCAGCAGCAGGGGGGCGGGAGTCCGCACAGATACGCAGTATTTT
CASSRGAGVRTDTQYF
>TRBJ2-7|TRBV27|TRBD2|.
TGTGCCAGCAGTCGACGGACTAGCTACGAGCAGTACTTC
CASSRRTSYEQYF
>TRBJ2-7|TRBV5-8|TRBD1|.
TGTGCCAGCAGCTTGCCTTGGACAGGGGGGGACGAGCAGTACTTC
CASSLPWTGGDEQYF
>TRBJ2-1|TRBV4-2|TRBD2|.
TGTGCCAGCAGCCCCCGGGGCGGGAGGTACCACTCCTACAATGAGCAGTTCTTC
CASSPRGGRYHSYNEQFF
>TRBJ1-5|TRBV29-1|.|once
TGCAGCGTTGTTGAGGGCAGGAGCAATCAGCCCCAGCATTTT
CSVVEGRSNQPQHF
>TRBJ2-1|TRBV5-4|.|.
TGTGCCAGCAGCTTGTTCGGGGTTAGCTCCTACAATGAGCAGTTCTTC
CASSLFGVSSYNEQFF
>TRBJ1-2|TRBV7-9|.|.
TGTGCCAGCAGCTCCCGACAGGTGGAAGGCTACACCTTC
CASSSRQVEGYTF
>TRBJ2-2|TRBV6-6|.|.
TGTGCCAGTGGTATTGAGCGGAGTGGGGAGCTGTTTTTT
CASGIERSGELFF
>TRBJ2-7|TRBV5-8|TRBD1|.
TGTGCCAGCAGCTGGGGGAGTTTAGGGGACAGGCTCTACGAGCAGTACTTC
CASSWGSLGDRLYEQYF
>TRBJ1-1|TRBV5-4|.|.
TGTGCCAGCAGCTTCGAAGCAGGCCCGGGGACTGAAGCTTTCTTT
CASSFEAGPGTEAFF
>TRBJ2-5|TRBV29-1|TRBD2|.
TGCAGCGTTGTGCCTAGCGGGCAAGAGACCCAGTACTTC
CSVVPSGQETQYF
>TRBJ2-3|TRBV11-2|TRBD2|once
TGTGCCAGTTTAGCGGGCGTCAGCACAGATACGCAGTATTTT
CASLAGVSTDTQYF
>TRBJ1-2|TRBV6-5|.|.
TGTGCCAGCTGCCGGGGGGCTAGGTATGGCTACACCTTC
CASCRGARYGYTF
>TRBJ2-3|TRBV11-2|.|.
TGTGCCAGCAGCCAGGCGGATACGCAGTATTTT
CASSQADTQYF